The 28 T cell receptor beta chains below come from one sample, sequenced in a study of cytomegalovirus exposure and HLA in healthy donors. TCRdb keeps only in-frame clones here, not all; method: immunoSEQ multiplex PCR. The sample holds some 170,000 clones, around nine tenths seen once. Sequenced input: PBMCs. All receptors derive from a young woman in good health and CMV-seronegative.

The rearrangement links TRBV7-8 to TRBJ1-6, with TRBD1 matching over 9 bases. The CDR3 contains 15 residues. Germline V CDR1 and CDR2: SGHVS, FQNEAQ. With V trimmed by 2 bases and J by 9 bases, 5 bases remained unmatched. CDR3 bases: TGTGCCAGCAGCTTATCCGGGACAGGGACTTCACCCCTCCACTTT. This encodes CASSLSGTGTSPLHF.

The rearrangement links TRBV27 to TRBJ2-2; perhaps TRBD2 as D (5 bases). This CDR3 has 16 residues. Germline V CDR1 and CDR2: MNHEY, SMNVEV (reference sequence). V was pared by 7 bases and J by 3 bases, with 18 bases between. CDR3 sequence (DNA): TGTGCCAGCACCTCGATGAGGGTAGGAGACACCGGGGAGCTGTTTTTT. Amino acids: CASTSMRVGDTGELFF.

The CDR3 DNA sequence: TGTGCTAGTGGTACGCCGGACACCGGGGAGCTGTTTTTT. Amino acids: CASGTPDTGELFF. The rearrangement links TRBV12-5 to TRBJ2-2, with unresolved D. Deletions cut 5 bases from V and 3 bases from J, with 7 bases between. Germline V gene data show CDR1 as LGHNT and CDR2 as FRNRAP. CDR3 length: 13 residues.

The chain has TRBV7-6 and TRBJ2-5, with D maybe TRBD2 (5 bases). Per germline, CDR1 SGHVS and CDR2 FNYEAQ. The CDR3 sequence is 13 residues long. V was cut by 7 bases and J by 5 bases, with 14 bases left in between. Written as DNA, the CDR3 is TGTGCCAGCACCTACACCCCGGGGGAGACCCAGTACTTC. This sequence encodes CASTYTPGETQYF.

The J gene is TRBJ1-6, the V gene TRBV5-6, with D perhaps matching TRBD1 (5 bases). The germline CDR1 and CDR2 sequences are SGHDT and YYEEEE. CDR3 length: 15 amino acids. Trimming cost V 0 bases and J 9 bases, with 13 bases left between them. The CDR3 reads CASSLAAGPLSPLHF. The CDR3 DNA is TGTGCCAGCAGCTTGGCGGCAGGGCCCCTTTCACCCCTCCACTTT.

In its sample, this clone was seen a few times. The V call is TRBV6-1, the J call TRBJ1-2; D is uncertain. Trimming took 9 bases from V and 6 from J, leaving 8 bases between them. Germline V CDR1 and CDR2: MNHNS, SASEGT. The CDR3 contains 10 residues. The CDR3 is CASSGNGYTF. The CDR3 bases are TGTGCCAGTTCCGGGAATGGCTACACCTTC.

This clone occurred once. The rearrangement uses TRBV11-2 and TRBJ2-7; 8 positions match TRBD2. Germline V gene sequence: CDR1 SGHAT, CDR2 FQNNGV. V was clipped by 4 bases and J by 2 bases; unmatched bases: 7. The CDR3 is made up of 15 amino acids. The CDR3 here is CASSYSGGDAYEQYF. The CDR3 coding sequence is TGTGCCAGCAGCTATTCGGGGGGGGACGCCTACGAGCAGTACTTC.

V gene TRBV2 combines with J gene TRBJ2-7; no definite D call. Looked up from germline, CDR1 is SNHLY and CDR2 is FYNNEI. This CDR3 has 12 amino acids. V lost 10 bases and J 3 bases, leaving 13 bases between the germline ends. The CDR3 loop is CATSPGSYEQYF. The CDR3 nucleotides are TGTGCCACCTCACCTGGTAGCTACGAGCAGTACTTC.

The DNA of the CDR3 is TGTGCCACCATTGGGGCAGGAGCCTACGAGCAGTACTTC. Translation gives CATIGAGAYEQYF. This rearrangement joins TRBV6-1 to TRBJ2-7, with D possibly TRBD1 on 5 matching bases. CDR3 size: 13 residues. Trimming took 10 bases from V and 2 from J, leaving 15 bases between them. Germline V CDR1 and CDR2: MNHNS, SASEGT.

CDR3 residues: CASRVAVIYEQYF. The CDR3 DNA is TGTGCCAGCAGGGTAGCGGTTATCTACGAGCAGTACTTC. V and J are TRBV6-6 and TRBJ2-7; possible D gene TRBD2, 6 bases. Trimming shortened V by 6 bases and J by 3 bases, and 12 bases separated the two germline ends. The CDR3 loop spans 13 amino acids. Germline loops: CDR1 MNHNY, CDR2 SVGAGI (reference sequence).

The gene calls are TRBV27 and TRBJ2-2; 9 nucleotides align to TRBD2. V lost 3 bases, J lost 8 bases, and 7 bases stayed unmatched. This CDR3 has 15 amino acids. Germline CDR1 MNHEY, CDR2 SMNVEV (reference sequence). The CDR3 DNA reads as TGTGCCAGCAGTTTGGGCGGGGGGGCCGCGGGGGAGCTGTTTTTT. This gives the protein CASSLGGGAAGELFF.

The V and J genes are TRBV2 and TRBJ1-2; weak D call: TRBD1 (6 bases). Germline assignment: CDR1 SNHLY and CDR2 FYNNEI. This CDR3 region has 14 residues. V lost 2 bases and J lost 4, with 11 bases in between. This chain's CDR3 is CASSEWTDVYGYTF. CDR3 coding DNA: TGTGCCAGCAGTGAATGGACAGACGTCTATGGCTACACCTTC.

The chain has TRBV2 and TRBJ1-2; D is possibly TRBD1 (6 bases). The V gene's germline CDR1 is SNHLY and CDR2 FYNNEI. The CDR3 runs 14 residues. Between the trimmed V and J ends, which lost 11 bases and 4 bases, there was a span of 20 bases. The CDR3 DNA follows: TGTGCCGGTACAGGGCAGGGCAGGGCCTATGGCTACACCTTC. It specifies CAGTGQGRAYGYTF.

V gene TRBV7-4 combines with J gene TRBJ2-7; D is undetermined. Trimming cost V 2 bases and J 2 bases, with 16 bases left between them. Germline V lookup: CDR1 SGHVT, CDR2 SQSDAQ. The CDR3 is made up of 16 amino acids. The CDR3 sequence: CASSLHDTYTPYEQYF. Written as DNA, the CDR3 is TGTGCCAGCAGCTTACACGACACCTATACACCCTACGAGCAGTACTTC.

This chain connects TRBV7-9 to TRBJ1-5, with no clear D. Trimming pared 5 bases from V and 6 bases from J, leaving 20 bases between. This CDR3 region has 16 residues. Germline values: CDR1 SEHNR, CDR2 FQNEAQ (reference sequence). The CDR3, as DNA: TGTGCCAGCAGCCCTACGACACACGCATCCGGTCAGCCCCAGCATTTT. This codes for CASSPTTHASGQPQHF.

The CDR3 DNA is TGTGCCATCTCCTTACAGGGGATGGACGAGCAGTACTTC. It translates to CAISLQGMDEQYF. The chain joins TRBV7-9 to TRBJ2-7; TRBD1 aligns across 7 bases. J was trimmed by 5 bases and V by 10 bases; bases with no gene match: 11. The CDR3 contains 13 residues. Per the germline V gene, CDR1 is SEHNR and CDR2 is FQNEAQ (reference sequence).

This chain uses TRBV6-5 with TRBJ1-1, with D unresolved. V lost 0 bases to trimming and J lost 4 bases, with 12 bases between them. CDR1 and CDR2 (germline): MNHEY, SVGAGI. This CDR3 has 15 amino acids. Here the CDR3 reads CASSYSKALGTEAFF. CDR3 DNA sequence: TGTGCCAGCAGTTACTCGAAAGCGCTAGGCACTGAAGCTTTCTTT.

V gene TRBV10-2 combines with J gene TRBJ2-5; a possible D gene is TRBD2 (5 bases). Germline V gene lookup returns CDR1 WSHSY and CDR2 SAAADI. The CDR3 contains 15 residues. The germline V and J ends were trimmed by 8 bases and 2 bases, with 18 bases remaining between them. The CDR3 is CASSGVATLQETQYF. The CDR3 nucleotides read TGCGCCAGCTCCGGGGTGGCGACGCTACAAGAGACCCAGTACTTC.

The rearrangement links TRBV9 to TRBJ1-1, with a weak D call TRBD1 (6 bases). The CDR3 loop spans 19 amino acids. V lost 0 bases and J 0 bases, leaving 21 bases between the germline ends. Per the germline V gene, CDR1 is SGDLS and CDR2 is YYNGEE. The CDR3 region is CASSVALRGRVGMNTEAFF. The CDR3, as DNA: TGTGCCAGCAGCGTAGCTTTAAGGGGGAGGGTCGGCATGAACACTGAAGCTTTCTTT.

The V call is TRBV18, the J call TRBJ1-5; 7 bases are a match to TRBD1. Trimming removed 6 bases from V and 1 base from J; junction bases left unmatched: 18. From germline, CDR1 is KGHSH and CDR2 LQKENI. This CDR3 comprises 19 residues. CDR3 sequence: CASSQQHPLLQGSNQPQHF. In DNA, the CDR3 is TGTGCCAGCTCGCAACAACACCCCCTATTACAGGGGAGCAATCAGCCCCAGCATTTT.

V usage is TRBV14 and J usage is TRBJ1-2; D remains ambiguous. The germline V gene encodes CDR1 SGHDN and CDR2 FVKESK. The V and J ends lost 0 bases and 1 base respectively, with 6 bases between them. The CDR3 consists of 14 residues. The DNA of the CDR3 is TGTGCCAGCAGCCAAGACGTCTTTAACTATGGCTACACCTTC. This codes for CASSQDVFNYGYTF.

The chain couples TRBV5-5 to TRBJ2-2; D not resolved. V lost 2 bases and J lost 1, with 6 bases in between. Looked up from germline, CDR1 is SGHKS and CDR2 is YYEKEE (reference sequence). The CDR3 consists of 14 residues. CDR3 protein: CASSFGQNTGELFF. As DNA, the CDR3 is TGTGCCAGCAGCTTCGGTCAGAACACCGGGGAGCTGTTTTTT. Combining the CDR3 with reference TRBV5-5 and TRBJ2-2 gives the whole variable domain DAGVTQSPTHLIKTRGQQVTLRCSPISGHKSVSWYQQVLGQGPQFIFQYYEKEERGRGNFPDRFSARQFPNYSSELNVNALLLGDSALYLCASSFGQNTGELFFGEGSRLTVL.

This clone has just one count. The chain is built from TRBV4-2 and TRBJ1-1; the match to TRBD1 covers 8 bases. This CDR3 comprises 13 residues. Germline assignment: CDR1 LGHNA and CDR2 YNFKEQ. V lost 0 bases to trimming and J lost 8 bases; unmatched junction nucleotides: 2. The CDR3: CASSQERTGEAFF. The CDR3 coding sequence is TGTGCCAGCAGCCAAGAGAGGACAGGGGAAGCTTTCTTT.

The chain employs TRBV5-4 and TRBJ1-2; D may be TRBD1 (6 bases). This CDR3 spans 15 amino acids. The V gene lost 1 base and the J gene lost 6 bases, with 16 bases spanning the gap. Germline CDR1 is SGHNT and CDR2 is YYREEE (reference sequence). CDR3 DNA: TGTGCCAGCAGCTTGCGAGGGGACATGGGCAATGGCTACACCTTC. This encodes CASSLRGDMGNGYTF.

This chain uses TRBV11-3 with TRBJ2-2; 10 positions agree with TRBD1. This CDR3 has 15 amino acids. J lost 6 bases, V lost 4 bases, and 5 bases had no gene match. CDR1 and CDR2 (germline): SGHNT, YENEEA. The DNA of the CDR3 is TGTGCCAGCAGCTCCCTAGACAGGGGGCCCGGGGAGCTGTTTTTT. Its protein is CASSSLDRGPGELFF.

On this clone: The same CDR3 is also encoded by other DNA sequences in this sample. This chain connects TRBV2 to TRBJ2-7, with 10 bases fitting TRBD2. CDR1 and CDR2 (germline): SNHLY, FYNNEI. The CDR3 length is 16 residues. V gave up 0 bases and J gave up 0 bases; unmatched junction bases: 2. As DNA, the CDR3 is TGTGCCAGCAGTGAAGCACCTAGCGGGGGCTCCTACGAGCAGTACTTC. Its protein product is CASSEAPSGGSYEQYF.

V gene TRBV6-1 combines with J gene TRBJ2-7; D is ambiguous. The CDR3 contains 16 residues. The germline gives CDR1 MNHNS, CDR2 SASEGT. The germline V and J ends were trimmed by 4 bases and 2 bases, with 18 bases remaining between them. In DNA, the CDR3 is TGTGCCAGCAGTGTCGCCGGGTTCCAAAGCCCCTACGAGCAGTACTTC. The encoded protein is CASSVAGFQSPYEQYF.

This clone was seen just once. The rearrangement joins TRBV30 to TRBJ2-5; no firm D call. Germline loops: CDR1 GTSNPN, CDR2 SVGIG (reference sequence). V gave up 5 bases and J gave up 5 bases, with 12 bases separating them. This CDR3 is 12 amino acids long. The CDR3 reads CAWEEIRETQYF. CDR3 sequence (DNA): TGTGCCTGGGAGGAGATAAGGGAGACCCAGTACTTC.